This T cell receptor beta chain emerged from a study of T cells in Graves' hyperthyroidism and ophthalmopathy. Study-wide results and limits: Using 13 V-J features, a model discriminated ophthalmopathy from stable hyperthyroidism. Onset of ophthalmopathy came a median roughly 6.5 months after the model predicted it.

This clonotype was observed at least ten times. Antigen specificity is unknown. The germline V gene has CDR1 MNHNS and CDR2 SASEGT. V was pared by 6 bases and J by 0 bases, with 7 bases between. This CDR3 is 13 amino acids long. Investigators excluded patients with uncontrolled infection, other autoimmune disease, pregnancy or lactation. What was amplified from RNA transcripts were TCR beta CDR3 regions. The HTBI primer set drove a first-round RT-PCR of the TCR CDR3. From the multiplex PCR reads, TCRdb called clonotypes with MiXCR, one entry per CDR3 protein. The sample gives approximately 350,000 distinct CDR3 sequences, around 15% of which show up once; approximately 20% is in the top ten.

This sequence was found in a woman aged 55-75 years with Graves' ophthalmopathy. The chain carries TRBV6-1 and TRBJ2-3; D is unclear. The sample comprised blood. The CDR3 loop is CASRKQSTDTQYF. As DNA, the CDR3 is TGTGCCAGCAGGAAACAGAGCACAGATACGCAGTATTTT.